This T cell receptor beta chain came from a study of blood T cell repertoires in COVID-19. Overall study: Acute-phase and convalescent COVID-19 samples originated in the United States, Italy and Spain. Sources were T cells, B-cell-depleted T cells, or PBMCs; the material itself was cDNA or gDNA.

This clone appeared a single time. V was cut by 1 base and J by 1 base, with 13 bases left in between. This CDR3 region has 16 residues. Germline V lookup: CDR1 LGHNA, CDR2 YSLEER. Profiling relied on immunoSEQ multiplex PCR, and the TCRdb table lists in-frame clones only, not all of them. The repertoire holds some 200,000 clones, roughly 86% seen once, with less than 3.5% in the top ten. This rearrangement joins TRBV4-3 to TRBJ2-5, with D possibly TRBD1 on 5 matching bases. The specimen was peripheral blood. This receptor was obtained from a man aged 70 or older with acute or convalescent COVID-19. The DNA of the CDR3 is TGCGCCAGCAGCCAAGGTCCGCCAGGGCCCCAAGAGACCCAGTACTTC. Encoded protein: CASSQGPPGPQETQYF.